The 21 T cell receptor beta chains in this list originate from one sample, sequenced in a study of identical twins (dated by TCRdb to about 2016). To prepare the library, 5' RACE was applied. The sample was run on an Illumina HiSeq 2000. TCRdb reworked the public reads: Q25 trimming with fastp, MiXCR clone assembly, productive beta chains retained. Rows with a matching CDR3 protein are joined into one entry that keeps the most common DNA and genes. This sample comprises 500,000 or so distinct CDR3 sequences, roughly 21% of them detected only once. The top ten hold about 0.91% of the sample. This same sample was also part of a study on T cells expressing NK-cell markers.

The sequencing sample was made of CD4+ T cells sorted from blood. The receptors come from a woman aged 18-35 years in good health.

The chain's CDR3 is CASSPRRAGTGLHEQYF. CDR3 in DNA: TGTGCCAGCTCACCCCGAAGAGCCGGGACAGGGCTCCACGAGCAGTACTTC. V and J are TRBV18 and TRBJ2-7, with 9 positions matching TRBD1. This CDR3 spans 17 amino acids. V trimming: 3 bases; J trimming: 5 bases; junction bases outside the gene matches: 14. In germline, CDR1 is KGHSH, CDR2 LQKENI.

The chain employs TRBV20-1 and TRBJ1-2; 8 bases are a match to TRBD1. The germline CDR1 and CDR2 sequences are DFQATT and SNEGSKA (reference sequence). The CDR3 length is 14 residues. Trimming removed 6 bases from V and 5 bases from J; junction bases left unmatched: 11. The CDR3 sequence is CSATSDRGGYGYTF. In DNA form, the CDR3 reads TGCAGTGCCACCTCAGACAGGGGAGGATATGGCTACACCTTC.

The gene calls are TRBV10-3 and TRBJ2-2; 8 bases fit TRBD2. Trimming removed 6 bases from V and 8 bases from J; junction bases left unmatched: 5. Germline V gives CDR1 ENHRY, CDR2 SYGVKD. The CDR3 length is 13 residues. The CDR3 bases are TGTGCCATCAGACTAGCGGCACGAGGGGAGCTGTTTTTT. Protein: CAIRLAARGELFF.

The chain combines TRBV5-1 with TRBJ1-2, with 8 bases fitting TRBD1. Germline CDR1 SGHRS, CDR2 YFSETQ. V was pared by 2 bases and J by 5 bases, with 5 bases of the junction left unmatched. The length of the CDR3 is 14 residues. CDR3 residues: CASSLSDRGYGYTF. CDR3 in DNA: TGCGCCAGCAGCTTATCCGACAGGGGATATGGCTACACCTTC.

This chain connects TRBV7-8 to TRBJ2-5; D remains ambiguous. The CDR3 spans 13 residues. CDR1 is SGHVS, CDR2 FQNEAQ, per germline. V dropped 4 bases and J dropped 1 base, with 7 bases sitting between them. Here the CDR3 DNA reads TGTGCCAGCAGCTACAACATCCAAGAGACCCAGTACTTC. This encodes CASSYNIQETQYF.

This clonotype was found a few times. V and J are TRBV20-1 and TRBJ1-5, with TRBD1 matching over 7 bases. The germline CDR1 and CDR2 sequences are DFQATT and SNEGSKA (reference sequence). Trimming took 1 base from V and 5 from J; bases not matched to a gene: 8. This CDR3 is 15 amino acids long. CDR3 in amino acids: CSARGGTALYQPQHF. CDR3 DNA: TGCAGTGCTAGAGGTGGGACAGCGTTATATCAGCCCCAGCATTTT.

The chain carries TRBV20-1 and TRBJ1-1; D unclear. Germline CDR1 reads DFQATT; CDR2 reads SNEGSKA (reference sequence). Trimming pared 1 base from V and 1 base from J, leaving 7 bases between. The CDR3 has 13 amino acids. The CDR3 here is CSARVLENTEAFF. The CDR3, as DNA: TGCAGTGCTAGAGTTTTAGAGAACACTGAAGCTTTCTTT.

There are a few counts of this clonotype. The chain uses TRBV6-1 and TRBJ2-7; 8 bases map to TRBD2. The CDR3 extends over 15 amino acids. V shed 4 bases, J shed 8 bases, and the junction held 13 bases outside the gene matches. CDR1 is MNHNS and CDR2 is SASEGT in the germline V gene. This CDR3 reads CASSVVGGTSFQQYF. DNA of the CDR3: TGTGCCAGCAGTGTAGTTGGAGGGACTAGTTTTCAGCAGTACTTC.

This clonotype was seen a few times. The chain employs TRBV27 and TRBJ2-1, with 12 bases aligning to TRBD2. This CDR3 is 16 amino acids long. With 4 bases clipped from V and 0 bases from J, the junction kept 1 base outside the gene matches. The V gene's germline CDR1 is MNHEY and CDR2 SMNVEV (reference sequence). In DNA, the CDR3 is TGTGCCAGCAGTTCGACTAGCGGGAGCTCCTACAATGAGCAGTTCTTC. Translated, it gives CASSSTSGSSYNEQFF.

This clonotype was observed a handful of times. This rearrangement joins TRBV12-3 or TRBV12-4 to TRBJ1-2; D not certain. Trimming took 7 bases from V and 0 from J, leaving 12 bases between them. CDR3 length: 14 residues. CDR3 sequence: CASNPARSNYGYTF. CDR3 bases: TGTGCCAGCAACCCCGCCCGGTCTAACTATGGCTACACCTTC.

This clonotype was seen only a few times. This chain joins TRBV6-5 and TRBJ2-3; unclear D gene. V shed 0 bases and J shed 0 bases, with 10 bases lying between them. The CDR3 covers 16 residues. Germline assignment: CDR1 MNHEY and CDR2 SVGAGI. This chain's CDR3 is CASSYSSLTSTDTQYF. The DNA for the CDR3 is TGTGCCAGCAGTTACTCGAGTCTAACTAGCACAGATACGCAGTATTTT.

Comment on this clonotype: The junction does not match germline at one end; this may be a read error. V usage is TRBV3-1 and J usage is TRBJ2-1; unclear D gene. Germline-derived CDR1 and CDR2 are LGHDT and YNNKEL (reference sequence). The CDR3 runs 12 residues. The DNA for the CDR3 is TGTGCCAGCAGCCAAGAGAGGAAAGCGCTCCTCTTC. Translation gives CASSQERKALLF.

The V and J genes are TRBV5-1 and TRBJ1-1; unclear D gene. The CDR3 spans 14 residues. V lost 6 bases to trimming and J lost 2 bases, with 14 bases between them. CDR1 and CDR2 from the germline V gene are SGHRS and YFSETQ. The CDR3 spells CASTSGEVNTEAFF. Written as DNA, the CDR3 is TGCGCCAGCACCTCAGGAGAGGTAAACACTGAAGCTTTCTTT. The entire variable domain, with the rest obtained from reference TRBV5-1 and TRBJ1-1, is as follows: KAGVTQTPRYLIKTRGQQVTLSCSPISGHRSVSWYQQTPGQGLQFLFEYFSETQRNKGNFPGRFSGRQFSNSRSEMNVSTLELGDSALYLCASTSGEVNTEAFFGQGTRLTVV.

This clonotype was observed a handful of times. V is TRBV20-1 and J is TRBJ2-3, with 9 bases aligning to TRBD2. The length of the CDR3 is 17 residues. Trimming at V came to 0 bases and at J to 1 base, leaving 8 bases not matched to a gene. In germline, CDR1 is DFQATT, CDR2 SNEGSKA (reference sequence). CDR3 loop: CSARDLLAGARTDTQYF. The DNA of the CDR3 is TGCAGTGCTAGAGATCTTTTAGCGGGGGCCCGCACAGATACGCAGTATTTT.

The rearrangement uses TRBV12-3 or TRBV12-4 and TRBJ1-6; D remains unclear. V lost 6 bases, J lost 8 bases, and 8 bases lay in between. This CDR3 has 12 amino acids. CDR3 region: CASSRRDSPLHF. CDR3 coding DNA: TGTGCCAGCAGCCGGAGGGATTCACCCCTCCACTTT.

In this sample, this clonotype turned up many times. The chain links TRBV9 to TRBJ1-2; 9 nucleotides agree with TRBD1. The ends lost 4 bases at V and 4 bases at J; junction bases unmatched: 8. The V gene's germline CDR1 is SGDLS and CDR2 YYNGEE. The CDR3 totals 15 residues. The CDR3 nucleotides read TGTGCCAGCAGCTCAGGACAGGGGAGTATCTATGGCTACACCTTC. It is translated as CASSSGQGSIYGYTF. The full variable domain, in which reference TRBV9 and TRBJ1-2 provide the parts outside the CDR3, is DSGVTQTPKHLITATGQRVTLRCSPRSGDLSVYWYQQSLDQGLQFLIQYYNGEERAKGNILERFSAQQFPDLHSELNLSSLELGDSALYFCASSSGQGSIYGYTFGSGTRLTVV.

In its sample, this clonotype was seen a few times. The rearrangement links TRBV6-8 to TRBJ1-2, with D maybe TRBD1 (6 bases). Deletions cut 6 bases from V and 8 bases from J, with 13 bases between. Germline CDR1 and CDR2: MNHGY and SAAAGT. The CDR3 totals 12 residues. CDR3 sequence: CASRLQGSGYTF. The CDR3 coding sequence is TGTGCCAGCAGATTACAGGGATCCGGCTACACCTTC.

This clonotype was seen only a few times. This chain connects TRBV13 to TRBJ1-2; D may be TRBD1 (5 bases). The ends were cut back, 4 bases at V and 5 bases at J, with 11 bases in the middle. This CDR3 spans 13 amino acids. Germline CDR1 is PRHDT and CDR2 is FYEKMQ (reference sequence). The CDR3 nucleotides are TGTGCCAGCAGCTCCAGGGAAGTGTATGGCTACACCTTC. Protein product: CASSSREVYGYTF.

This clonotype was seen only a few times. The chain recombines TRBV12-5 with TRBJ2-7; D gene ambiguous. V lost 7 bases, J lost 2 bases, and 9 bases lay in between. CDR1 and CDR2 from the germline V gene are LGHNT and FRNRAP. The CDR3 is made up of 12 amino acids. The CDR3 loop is CASALGAYEQYF. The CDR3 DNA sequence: TGTGCTAGTGCCCTGGGTGCCTACGAGCAGTACTTC.

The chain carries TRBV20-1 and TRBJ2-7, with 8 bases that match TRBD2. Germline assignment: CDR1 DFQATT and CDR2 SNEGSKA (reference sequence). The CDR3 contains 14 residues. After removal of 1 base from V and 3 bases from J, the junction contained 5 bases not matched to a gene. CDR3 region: CSARGGGGSYEQYF. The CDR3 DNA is TGCAGTGCTAGAGGAGGCGGGGGGAGCTACGAGCAGTACTTC.

The CDR3 loop reads CASSLAGQARGYF. The DNA for the CDR3 is TGCGCCAGCAGCTTGGCCGGACAGGCGCGAGGGTATTTT. The V and J genes are TRBV5-1 and TRBJ2-3, with 7 positions matching TRBD1. The length of the CDR3 is 13 residues. The germline CDR1 and CDR2 sequences are SGHRS and YFSETQ. Unmatched junction bases numbered 9, after V lost 0 bases and J lost 14 bases.